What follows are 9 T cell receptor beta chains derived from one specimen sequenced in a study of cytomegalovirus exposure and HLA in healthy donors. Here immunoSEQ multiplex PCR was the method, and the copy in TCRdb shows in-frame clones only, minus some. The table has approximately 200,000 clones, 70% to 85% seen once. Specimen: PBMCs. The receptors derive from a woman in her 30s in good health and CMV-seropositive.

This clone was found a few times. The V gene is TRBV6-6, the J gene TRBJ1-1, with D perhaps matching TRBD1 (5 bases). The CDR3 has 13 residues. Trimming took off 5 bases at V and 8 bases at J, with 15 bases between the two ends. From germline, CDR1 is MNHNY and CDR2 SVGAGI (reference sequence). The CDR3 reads CASSNAPTEEAFF. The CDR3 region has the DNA TGTGCCAGCAGTAACGCCCCGACAGAGGAAGCTTTCTTT.

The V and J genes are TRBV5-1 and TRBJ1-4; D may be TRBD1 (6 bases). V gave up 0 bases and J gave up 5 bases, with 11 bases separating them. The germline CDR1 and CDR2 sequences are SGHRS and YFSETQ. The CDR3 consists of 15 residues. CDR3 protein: CASSLAGTGNEKLFF. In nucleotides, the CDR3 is TGCGCCAGCAGCTTGGCGGGTACAGGGAATGAAAAACTGTTTTTT.

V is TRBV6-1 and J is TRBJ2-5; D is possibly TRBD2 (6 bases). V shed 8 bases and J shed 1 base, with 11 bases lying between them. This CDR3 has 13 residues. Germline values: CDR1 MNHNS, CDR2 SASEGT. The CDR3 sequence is CASRRERQETQYF. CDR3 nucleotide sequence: TGTGCCAGCCGGAGGGAGCGCCAAGAGACCCAGTACTTC.

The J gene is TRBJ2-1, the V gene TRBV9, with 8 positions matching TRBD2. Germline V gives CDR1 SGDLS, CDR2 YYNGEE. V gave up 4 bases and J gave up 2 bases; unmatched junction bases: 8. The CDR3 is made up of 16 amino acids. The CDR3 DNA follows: TGTGCCAGCAGCTTCGGACTAGCCGTAACCTACAATGAGCAGTTCTTC. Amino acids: CASSFGLAVTYNEQFF.

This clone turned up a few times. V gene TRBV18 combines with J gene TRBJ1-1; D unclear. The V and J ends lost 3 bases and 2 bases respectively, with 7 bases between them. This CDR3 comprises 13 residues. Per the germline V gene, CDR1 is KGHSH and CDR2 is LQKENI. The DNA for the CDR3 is TGTGCCAGCTCACCGCGCGAAAACACTGAAGCTTTCTTT. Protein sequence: CASSPRENTEAFF.

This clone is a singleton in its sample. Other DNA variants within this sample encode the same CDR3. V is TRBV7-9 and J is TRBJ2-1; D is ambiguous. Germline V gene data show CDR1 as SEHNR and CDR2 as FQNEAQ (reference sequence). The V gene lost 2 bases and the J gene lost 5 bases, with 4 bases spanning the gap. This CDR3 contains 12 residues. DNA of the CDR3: TGTGCCAGCAGCTTACTAGACAATGAGCAGTTCTTC. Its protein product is CASSLLDNEQFF.

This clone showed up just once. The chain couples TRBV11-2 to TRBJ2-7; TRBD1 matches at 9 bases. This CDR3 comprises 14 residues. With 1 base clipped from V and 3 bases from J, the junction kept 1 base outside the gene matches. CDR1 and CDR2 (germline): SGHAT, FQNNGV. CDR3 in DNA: TGTGCCAGCAGCTTAGGACAGGGGGTCTACGAGCAGTACTTC. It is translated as CASSLGQGVYEQYF.

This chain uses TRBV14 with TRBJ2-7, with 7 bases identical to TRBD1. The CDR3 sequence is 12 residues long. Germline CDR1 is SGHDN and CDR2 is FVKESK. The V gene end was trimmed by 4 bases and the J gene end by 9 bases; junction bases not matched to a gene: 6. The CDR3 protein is CASSLGGSAQYF. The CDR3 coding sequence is TGTGCCAGCAGCCTAGGGGGCTCGGCGCAGTACTTC.

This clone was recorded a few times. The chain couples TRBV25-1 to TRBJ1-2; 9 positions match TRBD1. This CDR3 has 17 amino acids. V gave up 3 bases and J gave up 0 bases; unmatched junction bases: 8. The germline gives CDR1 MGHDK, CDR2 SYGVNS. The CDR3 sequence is CASSDPGQGPPNYGYTF. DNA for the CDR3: TGTGCCAGCAGTGATCCGGGACAGGGCCCACCTAACTATGGCTACACCTTC.